This T cell receptor (beta chain) was obtained from a study of blood T cell repertoires in COVID-19. Trimming removed 3 bases at V and 3 bases at J, with 7 bases between. Germline CDR1 reads SGHAT; CDR2 reads FQNNGV. This CDR3 region has 13 residues. The repertoire was sequenced with immunoSEQ multiplex PCR; TCRdb's copy has only in-frame clones and lacks some. The table shows roughly 250,000 clones, with about 88% occurring only once. The chain has TRBV11-2 and TRBJ2-3; unclear D gene. The receptor's source is a woman between 45 and 65 years old who had recovered from COVID-19. The material sequenced was PBMCs or T cells enriched from blood (not recorded which). The CDR3 nucleotides read TGTGCCAGCAGCTTGTGGGCTACAGATACGCAGTATTTT. Its translation: CASSLWATDTQYF.